This T cell receptor (beta chain) was identified during a study of blood T cell repertoires in COVID-19. TCRdb keeps only in-frame clones here, not all; method: immunoSEQ multiplex PCR. The repertoire holds under 300,000 clones, with 86% as singletons. The CDR3 totals 14 residues. With V trimmed by 6 bases and J by 2 bases, 2 bases remained unmatched. Germline V gene sequence: CDR1 MNHEY, CDR2 SMNVEV (reference sequence). This receptor was obtained from a man aged 55 to 70 with acute or convalescent COVID-19. The material sequenced was peripheral blood. This chain joins TRBV27 and TRBJ1-4; the match to TRBD1 covers 8 bases. This chain's CDR3 is CASRTGVTNEKLFF. As DNA, the CDR3 is TGTGCCAGCAGGACAGGGGTGACTAATGAAAAACTGTTTTTT.